Presented here are 8 T cell receptor beta chains from one specimen sequenced in a study of Graves' ophthalmopathy and Graves' hyperthyroidism. The study amplified TCR beta CDR3 regions using RNA transcripts. In the first round, RT-PCR was carried out with HTBI primers, and a multiplex PCR formed the second round. TCRdb analysed the multiplex PCR reads with MiXCR anew, one entry per CDR3 protein. The table shows more than 150,000 distinct CDR3 sequences, with 37% occurring only once. Sequenced input: peripheral blood. The source is a woman in her 40s with Graves' ophthalmopathy.

The chain carries TRBV6-2 or TRBV6-3 and TRBJ2-7, with D hard to call. Trimming took 3 bases from V and 7 from J, leaving 19 bases between them. CDR1 is MNHEY, CDR2 SVGEGT, per germline. CDR3 length: 15 residues. The CDR3 loop reads CASSYPTRVVEEQYF. In nucleotides, the CDR3 is TGTGCCAGCAGTTATCCGACCCGAGTCGTAGAGGAGCAGTACTTC.

V is TRBV20-1 and J is TRBJ2-1, with a possible D match to TRBD2 (7 bases). Germline V lookup: CDR1 DFQATT, CDR2 SNEGSKA (reference sequence). The ends were cut back, 5 bases at V and 3 bases at J, with 14 bases in the middle. This CDR3 comprises 14 residues. CDR3 in amino acids: CSAGGGGHYNEQFF. CDR3 in DNA: TGCAGTGCTGGAGGGGGGGGGCACTACAATGAGCAGTTCTTC.

The chain links TRBV6-5 to TRBJ2-2, with TRBD1 matching over 7 bases. V trimming: 2 bases; J trimming: 6 bases; junction bases outside the gene matches: 6. The length of the CDR3 is 15 residues. From germline, CDR1 is MNHEY and CDR2 SVGAGI. The CDR3 reads CASSYEGRGSGELFF. The CDR3 DNA is TGTGCCAGCAGTTACGAAGGCAGGGGGTCCGGGGAGCTGTTTTTT.

This chain joins TRBV14 and TRBJ1-2, with TRBD1 as a possible D gene (6 bases). Trimming pared 4 bases from V and 5 bases from J, leaving 11 bases between. CDR1 is SGHDN, CDR2 FVKESK, per germline. This CDR3 is built from 13 residues. CDR3 coding DNA: TGTGCCAGCAGCCCGTCAGGGGAGTATGGCTACACCTTC. Translation gives CASSPSGEYGYTF.

This clonotype occurred many times. This rearrangement joins TRBV19 to TRBJ2-5; D not certain. Germline loops: CDR1 LNHDA, CDR2 SQIVND (reference sequence). This CDR3 comprises 13 residues. The V end was cut by 3 bases, the J end by 3 bases, with 8 bases between. The CDR3: CASSISLKETQYF. The CDR3 DNA reads as TGTGCCAGTAGTATTAGTCTAAAAGAGACCCAGTACTTC.

This rearrangement joins TRBV12-3 or TRBV12-4 to TRBJ1-2, with D unresolved. Trimming cost V 4 bases and J 8 bases, with 11 bases left between them. This CDR3 spans 12 amino acids. The CDR3 loop is CASSSWGGGYTF. The CDR3 nucleotides read TGTGCCAGCAGTTCATGGGGAGGGGGCTACACCTTC.

V usage is TRBV12-3 or TRBV12-4 and J usage is TRBJ1-3; TRBD1 matches 7 bases. This CDR3 spans 16 amino acids. V dropped 6 bases and J dropped 0; count of bases not matched to a gene: 8. The CDR3 DNA is TGTGCCAGCAGGGAGGGACAGCGACCCTCTGGAAACACCATATATTTT. Translated: CASREGQRPSGNTIYF.

V is TRBV27 and J is TRBJ2-3, with 7 bases identical to TRBD2. The CDR3 consists of 14 residues. The V gene's germline CDR1 is MNHEY and CDR2 SMNVEV (reference sequence). Trimming cost V 4 bases and J 4 bases; bases outside gene matches: 5. CDR3: CASSWRGTPDTQYF. As DNA, the CDR3 is TGTGCCAGCAGTTGGCGGGGGACCCCAGATACGCAGTATTTT.